This T cell receptor beta chain derives from a study of TIL therapy for anti-PD-1-resistant metastatic lung cancer. Across the whole study: Tumor harvest preceded PD-1/PD-L1 blockade, followed by nivolumab treatment. Patients had a median age of about 55 years (range about 35-75).

The immunoSEQ assay was v3. Repertoires were generated with immunoSEQ multiplex PCR, while TCRdb's copy carries only in-frame clones and drops some. Among 54,000 or so clones listed, more than 60% were seen once. The time point was: pre-treatment sample, taken before nivolumab and TIL therapy. The germline V and J ends were trimmed by 3 bases and 4 bases, with 16 bases remaining between them. The germline V gene has CDR1 KGHSH and CDR2 LQKENI. CDR3 length: 15 residues. Sequencing was performed on blood, taken at baseline. The rearrangement joins TRBV18 to TRBJ2-7, with D possibly TRBD1 on 6 matching bases. The TCR comes from a person aged 25-80 years with non-small cell lung cancer. CDR3 DNA sequence: TGTGCCAGCTCACCTTACCAGATGGACAGATACGAGCAGTACTTC. Translation: CASSPYQMDRYEQYF.